This TCR beta chain comes out of a study of blood T cell repertoires in COVID-19. The wider study: Specimens from acute and convalescent COVID-19 originated in the United States, Italy and Spain.

The table came from immunoSEQ multiplex PCR; TCRdb's copy has only in-frame clones and leaves some out. The table records 360,000 or so clones, around 83% of them present only once. The V and J ends lost 6 bases and 4 bases, in that order; junction bases with no gene match: 9. This CDR3 has 17 amino acids. The germline gives CDR1 KGHDR, CDR2 SFDVKD. Among Cohort 3 donors, those recovered had two negative PCRs, clearance, or symptom resolution. The chain carries TRBV24-1 and TRBJ2-2; 11 bases line up with TRBD1. The sample was PBMCs or T cells enriched from blood (not recorded which). The TCR was taken from a woman between 45 and 65 years old who had recovered from COVID-19. The CDR3 DNA follows: TGTGCCACCAGTCCATCGGGACAGGGGGTTGGCACCGGGGAGCTGTTTTTT. Amino acid sequence: CATSPSGQGVGTGELFF.